This T cell receptor (beta chain) derives from a study of early stage breast cancer tumors. Background on the study: Roughly 9.6-fold was the mean read coverage per sample.

Study-level results: Tumor and normal breast were distinguished via blood comparison in most of the 16 patients. Compared with adjacent normal breast tissue, tumors showed roughly 2.5-fold greater T cell density and higher clonality.

This CDR3 has 17 amino acids. The trim removed 5 bases at V and 5 bases at J, leaving 12 bases unmatched. The germline gives CDR1 SGHAT, CDR2 FQNNGV. The method was immunoSEQ multiplex PCR; TCRdb's version includes in-frame clones alone and lacks a portion of them. The table has about 34,000 clones, just under 75% seen once; the top ten hold 9.5% to 13%. Points on this clone: Its antigen remains unidentified.

What was sequenced was breast tumor tissue. The chain carries TRBV11-2 and TRBJ2-1; 10 positions match TRBD2. This TCR derives from a person between 30 and 45 years old with breast cancer. The CDR3 DNA reads as TGTGCCAGCAGCCCCCGGCTAGCGGGAGTTGGGAACAATGAGCAGTTCTTC. Translating gives CASSPRLAGVGNNEQFF. Looking up the rest from reference TRBV11-2 and TRBJ2-1 gives the full variable domain: EAGVAQSPRYKIIEKRQSVAFWCNPISGHATLYWYQQILGQGPKLLIQFQNNGVVDDSQLPKDRFSAERLKGVDSTLKIQPAKLEDSAVYLCASSPRLAGVGNNEQFFGPGTRLTVL.